This entry lists 8 T cell receptor beta chains sequenced from one sample in a study of T cell repertoires in cytomegalovirus infection. Each CDR3 protein gets one entry after TCRdb re-called the reads with MiXCR. The data contain around 740,000 distinct CDR3 sequences, less than 40% of them singletons. The sequenced sample was PBMCs. These receptors came from a human donor in good health (CMV status not recorded). Some clones in this sample may be carry-over from other donors' samples.

V gene TRBV7-9 combines with J gene TRBJ2-7, with 7 positions matching TRBD2. The CDR3 covers 17 residues. Losses at the gene ends were 0 bases for V and 3 bases for J; bases not matched to a gene: 11. Germline V gene lookup returns CDR1 SEHNR and CDR2 FQNEAQ (reference sequence). The CDR3 nucleotides are TGTGCCAGCAGCTTAGCGCTAAGGGAGGGAGAGCACTACGAGCAGTACTTC. Its protein product is CASSLALREGEHYEQYF.

The sample holds a few counts of this clonotype. The chain uses TRBV5-6 and TRBJ1-3; D might be TRBD1 (6 bases). V was clipped by 4 bases and J by 2 bases, with 10 bases between them. Germline CDR1 is SGHDT and CDR2 is YYEEEE. The CDR3 contains 14 residues. The DNA for the CDR3 is TGTGCCAGCAGCAGGGGGGACGCTGGAAACACCATATATTTT. Translating gives CASSRGDAGNTIYF.

The CDR3 loop is CASSRAGEYYGYTF. CDR3 nucleotides: TGCGCCAGCAGCCGGGCCGGGGAGTATTATGGCTACACCTTC. The chain recombines TRBV4-1 with TRBJ1-2; no reliable D call. CDR1 is MGHRA and CDR2 is YSYEKL in the germline V gene. V gave up 4 bases and J gave up 5 bases, with 14 bases separating them. The CDR3 is made up of 14 amino acids.

The sample holds a few counts of this clonotype. The chain combines TRBV7-2 with TRBJ2-5, with a weak D call TRBD1 (6 bases). Trimming pared 3 bases from V and 4 bases from J, leaving 12 bases between. The CDR3 is made up of 14 amino acids. Germline lookup yields CDR1 SGHTA and CDR2 FQGNSA. The CDR3 reads CASSLDSARETQYF. For the CDR3, the DNA is TGTGCCAGCAGCTTGGACAGCGCCAGAGAGACCCAGTACTTC.

This clonotype was counted at least ten times. V gene TRBV12-3 or TRBV12-4 combines with J gene TRBJ2-5; TRBD2 matches 12 bases. V dropped 5 bases and J dropped 4; count of bases not matched to a gene: 5. The length of the CDR3 is 15 residues. The CDR3 spells CASSPSGLAGETQYF. CDR3 nucleotides: TGTGCCAGCAGTCCCTCGGGACTAGCGGGAGAGACCCAGTACTTC.

This clonotype showed up just a few times. CDR3 sequence reads: CASSRGGDTGNTIYF. CDR3 bases: TGTGCCAGCAGCCGGGGAGGGGATACTGGAAACACCATATATTTT. This chain joins TRBV6-1 and TRBJ1-3, with D perhaps matching TRBD1 (5 bases). The germline V and J ends were trimmed by 6 bases and 2 bases, with 14 bases remaining between them. CDR1 is MNHNS, CDR2 SASEGT, per germline. The CDR3 totals 15 residues.

There are many counts of this clonotype. V gene TRBV7-8 combines with J gene TRBJ2-5, with D possibly TRBD1 on 5 matching bases. This CDR3 spans 14 amino acids. Germline lookup yields CDR1 SGHVS and CDR2 FQNEAQ. V was trimmed by 5 bases and J by 0 bases, leaving 10 bases between them. As DNA, the CDR3 is TGTGCCAGCAGCCGTCGACAGAACCAAGAGACCCAGTACTTC. Encoded protein: CASSRRQNQETQYF.

The chain uses TRBV24-1 and TRBJ1-2, with D uncertain. The CDR3 extends over 12 amino acids. The V gene's germline CDR1 is KGHDR and CDR2 SFDVKD. V lost 3 bases to trimming and J lost 4 bases, with 5 bases between them. CDR3 DNA sequence: TGTGCCACCAGTGATCGGCTCTATGGCTACACCTTC. Translating gives CATSDRLYGYTF.